Described below is a single T cell receptor beta chain sequence and its context. These data originate in a study of blood T cell repertoires in COVID-19. Study overall: From T cells, B-cell-depleted T cells, or PBMCs came the material, which was cDNA or gDNA.

Original analysis: Reference gene primers were amplified, and this amplification served to estimate nucleated cell counts. Only in-frame clones appear in the TCRdb table, and some are missing; sequencing was by immunoSEQ multiplex PCR. V, J and clone size derive from that table, while D and trimming were established from the DNA sequence. The sample carries 30,000 to 35,000 clones, 60% to 80% recorded once. The receptor was isolated from a woman aged 55-75 years with acute or convalescent COVID-19. Sequencing used peripheral blood.

CDR3 loop: CAWAQGYNEKLFF. In DNA form, the CDR3 reads TGTGCCTGGGCTCAGGGGTATAATGAAAAACTGTTTTTT. V is TRBV30 and J is TRBJ1-4; perhaps TRBD1 as D (6 bases). CDR3 size: 13 residues. Trimming pared 5 bases from V and 4 bases from J, leaving 11 bases between. Germline CDR1 is GTSNPN and CDR2 is SVGIG (reference sequence).